This passage covers 31 T cell receptor beta chains from one sample sequenced in a study of T cells in Graves' hyperthyroidism and ophthalmopathy. Amplified regions were TCR beta CDR3 sequences from RNA transcripts. Primed by the HTBI set, a first-round RT-PCR was run on the TCR CDR3. Each CDR3 protein is one row after TCRdb ran MiXCR on the multiplex PCR reads. The sample lists 480,000 or so distinct CDR3 sequences, 13% to 15% occurring once. Sequenced sample: blood. These TCRs come from a woman aged 18 to 35 with Graves' hyperthyroidism.

This clonotype showed up many times. The chain carries TRBV18 and TRBJ2-7, with D hard to call. Germline values: CDR1 KGHSH, CDR2 LQKENI. Trimming removed 6 bases at V and 3 bases at J, with 15 bases between. This CDR3 has 14 amino acids. CDR3 amino acids: CASSRDGRIYEQYV. In DNA, the CDR3 is TGTGCCAGCTCTCGCGACGGACGGATCTACGAGCAGTACGTC.

There are many counts of this clonotype. The chain combines TRBV7-2 with TRBJ1-1, with 9 nucleotides matching TRBD1. Trimming cost V 6 bases and J 3 bases; bases outside gene matches: 5. The length of the CDR3 is 14 residues. Germline CDR1 reads SGHTA; CDR2 reads FQGNSA. The CDR3 bases are TGTGCCAGCAGTCCACAGGGGGCAGACACTGAAGCTTTCTTT. The encoded protein is CASSPQGADTEAFF.

J is TRBJ2-7 and V is TRBV11-2, with no clear D. The germline V and J ends were trimmed by 2 bases and 2 bases, with 13 bases remaining between them. This CDR3 comprises 15 residues. CDR1 and CDR2 from the germline V gene are SGHAT and FQNNGV. Written as DNA, the CDR3 is TGTGCCAGCAGCTTAAGAACAGCCGTCCCCTACGAGCAGTACTTC. Residues: CASSLRTAVPYEQYF.

J is TRBJ1-1 and V is TRBV4-1; D call uncertain. The CDR3 runs to 14 residues. V gave up 4 bases and J gave up 4 bases, with 13 bases separating them. Looked up from germline, CDR1 is MGHRA and CDR2 is YSYEKL. CDR3 amino acids: CASSPTAWSTEAFF. The CDR3 DNA reads as TGCGCCAGCAGCCCCACGGCCTGGAGCACTGAAGCTTTCTTT.

There are many counts of this clonotype. The rearrangement uses TRBV19 and TRBJ1-2, with 8 bases identical to TRBD1. The CDR3 covers 15 residues. Germline trimming cut 7 bases from V and 1 base from J; bases unmatched to any gene: 8. Germline assignment: CDR1 LNHDA and CDR2 SQIVND (reference sequence). The CDR3 DNA follows: TGTGCCAGTATCCCCGGACAGGGAAATAACTATGGCTACACCTTC. Translation gives CASIPGQGNNYGYTF.

This chain links TRBV13 with TRBJ1-2; TRBD1 aligns across 9 bases. The junction had 7 bases not matched to a gene; V was cut back by 5 bases and J by 0 bases. Per the germline V gene, CDR1 is PRHDT and CDR2 is FYEKMQ (reference sequence). The CDR3 totals 16 residues. The CDR3 sequence: CASSQDRGNANYGYTF. DNA for the CDR3: TGTGCCAGCAGCCAGGACAGGGGAAATGCTAACTATGGCTACACCTTC. Drawing the rest from reference TRBV13 and TRBJ1-2, the complete variable domain is AAGVIQSPRHLIKEKRETATLKCYPIPRHDTVYWYQQGPGQDPQFLISFYEKMQSDKGSIPDRFSAQQFSDYHSELNMSSLELGDSALYFCASSQDRGNANYGYTFGSGTRLTVV.

The chain recombines TRBV29-1 with TRBJ2-1; 8 bases align to TRBD2. V lost 6 bases and J lost 10; bases outside the gene matches: 14. Germline CDR1 and CDR2: SQVTM and ANQGSEA. The CDR3 covers 14 residues. The CDR3 nucleotides are TGCAGCGTCACGGTCACTAGCGGTGCGTTCGAGCAGTTCTTC. As protein: CSVTVTSGAFEQFF.

This clonotype occurred many times. The V and J genes are TRBV20-1 and TRBJ2-1; TRBD2 matches at 8 bases. The V segment lost 4 bases and the J segment 3 bases; nucleotides outside the gene matches: 14. This CDR3 comprises 17 residues. Germline CDR1 is DFQATT and CDR2 is SNEGSKA (reference sequence). CDR3 coding DNA: TGCAGTGCTAAGCCGCCAGGGACTAGTATAGTCTACAATGAGCAGTTCTTC. As protein: CSAKPPGTSIVYNEQFF.

This sequence joins TRBV30 and TRBJ2-1; 8 bases line up with TRBD1. CDR3 length: 14 amino acids. V trimming: 4 bases; J trimming: 3 bases; junction bases outside the gene matches: 5. Germline lookup yields CDR1 GTSNPN and CDR2 SVGIG (reference sequence). CDR3 bases: TGTGCCTGGAACGGACAGGGCGGCTACAATGAGCAGTTCTTC. This encodes CAWNGQGGYNEQFF.

At least ten counts were recorded for this clonotype. The genes are TRBV7-9 and TRBJ2-6; D is uncertain. V dropped 9 bases and J dropped 0 bases, with 9 bases sitting between them. The CDR3 length is 14 residues. The V gene's germline CDR1 is SEHNR and CDR2 FQNEAQ (reference sequence). The CDR3 region has the DNA TGTGCCAGAAATCAGGACTCTGGGGCCAACGTCCTGACTTTC. Its translation is CARNQDSGANVLTF.

This clonotype was seen ten or more times. The J gene is TRBJ2-1, the V gene TRBV30, with 13 bases that match TRBD2. CDR1 GTSNPN and CDR2 SVGIG come from the germline V gene (reference sequence). The CDR3 has 15 residues. V lost 5 bases, J lost 2 bases, and 3 bases stayed unmatched. CDR3 in DNA: TGTGCCTGGGGGACTAGCGGGGTCGCCTACAATGAGCAGTTCTTC. Translating it yields CAWGTSGVAYNEQFF.

This clonotype came up once. This sequence joins TRBV11-2 and TRBJ2-7; D tentatively fits TRBD1 or TRBD2 (5 bases each). Germline V gene sequence: CDR1 SGHAT, CDR2 FQNNGV. The V end was cut by 2 bases, the J end by 3 bases, with 11 bases between. The CDR3 covers 14 residues. The CDR3 sequence is CASSLTRGDYEQYF. The CDR3, as DNA: TGTGCCAGCAGCTTAACGAGGGGAGACTACGAGCAGTACTTC.

This clonotype has ten or more counts. CDR3 coding DNA: TGTGCCAGCAGCCACGGAGTGAGCTCTGGAAACACCATATATTTT. Its protein is CASSHGVSSGNTIYF. The chain couples TRBV12-3 or TRBV12-4 to TRBJ1-3; no firm D call. Between the trimmed V and J ends, which lost 6 bases and 0 bases, there was a span of 12 bases. The CDR3 loop spans 15 amino acids.

This clonotype showed up many times. CDR3 region: CAWTGGRGPYNEQFF. The CDR3 DNA reads TGTGCCTGGACGGGGGGCAGGGGGCCCTACAATGAGCAGTTCTTC. The chain employs TRBV30 and TRBJ2-1; D is perhaps TRBD1 (8 bases). Trimming took 4 bases from V and 2 from J, leaving 15 bases between them. This CDR3 has 15 amino acids. Germline values: CDR1 GTSNPN, CDR2 SVGIG (reference sequence).

This clonotype has ten or more counts. The chain recombines TRBV27 with TRBJ2-2, with D perhaps TRBD2 (6 bases). Germline V lookup: CDR1 MNHEY, CDR2 SMNVEV (reference sequence). The CDR3 sequence is 15 residues long. Trimming removed 4 bases from V and 8 bases from J, with 17 bases in between. This CDR3 reads CASSSTRRPSGELFF. CDR3 DNA: TGTGCCAGCAGTTCGACTAGGCGGCCTTCGGGGGAGCTGTTTTTT.

This clonotype has ten or more counts. V gene TRBV11-2 combines with J gene TRBJ2-3; the match to TRBD2 covers 7 bases. CDR3 length: 16 residues. Germline assignment: CDR1 SGHAT and CDR2 FQNNGV. Unmatched junction bases numbered 11, after V lost 5 bases and J lost 3 bases. DNA of the CDR3: TGTGCCAGCAGCCGCAGACTAGCTGGGGAGACAGATACGCAGTATTTT. Amino acid sequence: CASSRRLAGETDTQYF.

Many counts were recorded for this clonotype. V is TRBV3-1 and J is TRBJ1-1, with D unresolved. The CDR3 runs to 16 residues. Germline CDR1 reads LGHDT; CDR2 reads YNNKEL (reference sequence). V was cut by 1 base and J by 5 bases, with 17 bases left in between. DNA of the CDR3: TGTGCCAGCAGCCAAGGCGAGTTCCAGGTCCGAACTGAAGCTTTCTTT. Translation: CASSQGEFQVRTEAFF. The full variable domain, completed using reference TRBV3-1 and TRBJ1-1, is DTAVSQTPKYLVTQMGNDKSIKCEQNLGHDTMYWYKQDSKKFLKIMFSYNNKELIINETVPNRFSPKSPDKAHLNLHINSLELGDSAVYFCASSQGEFQVRTEAFFGQGTRLTVV.

In this sample, this clonotype turned up many times. The CDR3 bases are TGTGCCAGCAGACCGGATTACAATGAGCAGTTCTTC. This codes for CASRPDYNEQFF. The rearrangement uses TRBV12-3 or TRBV12-4 and TRBJ2-1; D not resolved. The CDR3 is 12 amino acids. Trimming left V 6 bases short and J 4 bases short, with 7 bases between.

In this sample, this clonotype turned up many times. Relative to the germline gene, one junction end is altered; a read error may explain this. V is TRBV30 and J is TRBJ1-5, with D possibly matching TRBD1 (5 bases). The CDR3 extends over 14 amino acids. Germline V gene sequence: CDR1 GTSNPN, CDR2 SVGIG (reference sequence). The CDR3 reads CAWGVGGLEQPQHF. The CDR3 coding sequence is TGTGCCTGGGGTGTTGGGGGTCTGGAACAGCCCCAGCATTTT. The entire variable domain, with the rest obtained from reference TRBV30 and TRBJ1-5, is as follows: SQTIHQWPATLVQPVGSPLSLECTVEGTSNPNLYWYRQAAGRGLQLLFYSVGIGQISSEVPQNLSASRPQDRQFILSSKKLLLSDSGFYLCAWGVGGLEQPQHFGDGTRLSIL.

Regarding this clonotype: A much bigger clone sits one base away, suggesting this may be a read error. The chain uses TRBV5-1 and TRBJ2-2; no clear D. The CDR3 sequence is 12 residues long. CDR1 and CDR2 (germline): SGHRS, YFSETQ. The CDR3 loop reads CATSFSGGELFF. The CDR3 bases are TGCGCCACCAGCTTCTCTGGCGGGGAGCTGTTTTTT.

Many counts were recorded for this clonotype. CDR3 protein: CASSSLAVGQNEQFF. CDR3 bases: TGTGCCAGCAGTTCATTAGCAGTGGGGCAGAATGAGCAGTTCTTC. This chain connects TRBV12-3 or TRBV12-4 to TRBJ2-1; the D gene is possibly TRBD1 (5 bases). The V gene lost 4 bases and the J gene lost 7 bases, with 17 bases spanning the gap. There are 15 residues in the CDR3.

The chain combines TRBV7-9 with TRBJ2-6; 8 positions match TRBD1. The CDR3 spans 18 residues. The V gene end was trimmed by 4 bases and the J gene end by 0 bases; junction bases not matched to a gene: 8. CDR1 SEHNR and CDR2 FQNEAQ come from the germline V gene (reference sequence). The CDR3 bases are TGTGCCAGCAGCTATTCGGCAGGGGGCCTCTCTGGGGCCAACGTCCTGACTTTC. Encoded protein: CASSYSAGGLSGANVLTF.

This clonotype was picked up many times. J is TRBJ2-3 and V is TRBV19; 11 bases match TRBD2. CDR1 is LNHDA and CDR2 is SQIVND in the germline V gene (reference sequence). J gave up 1 base and V 4 bases, and 4 bases lay outside the gene matches. This CDR3 is 16 amino acids long. CDR3: CASSTSTSGGTDTQYF. Here the CDR3 DNA reads TGTGCCAGTAGTACCTCGACTAGCGGGGGCACAGATACGCAGTATTTT.

The chain employs TRBV7-2 and TRBJ2-5; 10 bases are shared with TRBD2. Germline CDR1 SGHTA, CDR2 FQGNSA. The V segment lost 2 bases and the J segment 1 base; nucleotides outside the gene matches: 10. The CDR3 totals 18 residues. This CDR3 is CASSLYLSGRPIQETQYF. The CDR3, as DNA: TGTGCCAGCAGCTTATACCTTAGCGGGAGGCCAATCCAAGAGACCCAGTACTTC.

CDR3 loop: CASTTLYTGELFF. CDR3 bases: TGTGCCAGCACCACTCTATACACCGGGGAGCTGTTTTTT. The chain is built from TRBV11-1 and TRBJ2-2; no clear D. The V gene's germline CDR1 is SGHAT and CDR2 FQDESV (reference sequence). This CDR3 is 13 amino acids long. V shed 7 bases and J shed 3 bases, with 9 bases lying between them.

V and J are TRBV20-1 and TRBJ1-4; D may be TRBD1 (5 bases). This CDR3 is built from 15 residues. Deletions cut 5 bases from V and 3 bases from J, with 16 bases between. The V gene's germline CDR1 is DFQATT and CDR2 SNEGSKA (reference sequence). The CDR3 spells CSAFTQTAPNEKLFF. The CDR3 region has the DNA TGCAGTGCTTTTACCCAGACAGCCCCTAATGAAAAACTGTTTTTT.

This clonotype was seen a handful of times. The rearrangement links TRBV5-1 to TRBJ2-3; D is unresolved. The germline CDR1 and CDR2 sequences are SGHRS and YFSETQ. This CDR3 spans 16 amino acids. Trimming took 4 bases from V and 3 from J, leaving 18 bases between them. The CDR3, as DNA: TGCGCCAGCAGCATAGATCACTCCGGCCGGACAGATACGCAGTATTTT. Its translation is CASSIDHSGRTDTQYF.

This clonotype was counted ten times or more. The chain combines TRBV6-5 with TRBJ1-1, with a weak D call TRBD1 (6 bases). Germline V gives CDR1 MNHEY, CDR2 SVGAGI. The CDR3 has 16 residues. V was trimmed by 0 bases and J by 4 bases, leaving 15 bases between them. CDR3 amino acids: CASSYSARGRSTEAFF. CDR3 DNA: TGTGCCAGCAGTTACTCGGCCCGGGGGCGAAGCACTGAAGCTTTCTTT.

In this sample, this clonotype turned up many times. CDR3 loop: CASSLDSASGSVDEQFF. In nucleotides, the CDR3 is TGTGCCAGCAGCTTAGATTCCGCTAGCGGGAGTGTCGATGAGCAGTTCTTC. V usage is TRBV11-3 and J usage is TRBJ2-1, with 10 bases matching TRBD2. CDR1 and CDR2 (germline): SGHNT, YENEEA. This CDR3 comprises 17 residues. Trimming removed 0 bases from V and 8 bases from J; junction bases left unmatched: 10.

A few counts support this clonotype. This sequence joins TRBV5-8 and TRBJ2-7; 12 nucleotides align to TRBD2. With 4 bases clipped from V and 5 bases from J, the junction kept 7 bases outside the gene matches. The CDR3 length is 15 residues. Germline V CDR1 and CDR2: SGHTS, YDEGEE. The CDR3 reads CASSQTSGSRNEQYV. The CDR3 DNA follows: TGTGCCAGCAGCCAGACTAGCGGGAGCCGGAACGAGCAGTACGTC.

CDR3 protein: CAISGPGTSGRRWRYEQYF. The CDR3 bases are TGTGCCATCAGTGGACCCGGGACTAGCGGGAGGAGATGGCGCTACGAGCAGTACTTC. This chain connects TRBV10-3 to TRBJ2-7, with 15 bases lining up with TRBD2. This CDR3 has 19 amino acids. With V trimmed by 4 bases and J by 3 bases, 13 bases remained unmatched. The germline V gene encodes CDR1 ENHRY and CDR2 SYGVKD.